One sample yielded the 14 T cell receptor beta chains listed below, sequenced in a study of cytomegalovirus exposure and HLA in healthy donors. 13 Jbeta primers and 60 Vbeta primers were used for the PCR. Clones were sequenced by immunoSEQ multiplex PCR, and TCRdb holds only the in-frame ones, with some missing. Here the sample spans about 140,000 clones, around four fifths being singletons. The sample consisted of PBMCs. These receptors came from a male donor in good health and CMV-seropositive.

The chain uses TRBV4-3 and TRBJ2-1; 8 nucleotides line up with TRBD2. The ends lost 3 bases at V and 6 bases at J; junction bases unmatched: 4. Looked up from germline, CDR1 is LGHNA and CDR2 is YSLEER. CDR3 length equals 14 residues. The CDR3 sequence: CASSHGLAPNEQFF. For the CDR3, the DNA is TGCGCCAGCAGCCACGGACTAGCACCCAATGAGCAGTTCTTC.

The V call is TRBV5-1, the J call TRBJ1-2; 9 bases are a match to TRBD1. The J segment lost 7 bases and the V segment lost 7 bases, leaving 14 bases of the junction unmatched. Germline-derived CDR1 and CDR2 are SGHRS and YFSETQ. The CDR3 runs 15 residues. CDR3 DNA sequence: TGCGCCAGCGCCTTACGGCTAACAGGGGGCGGTGGCTACACCTTC. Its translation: CASALRLTGGGGYTF. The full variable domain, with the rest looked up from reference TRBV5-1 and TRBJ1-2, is KAGVTQTPRYLIKTRGQQVTLSCSPISGHRSVSWYQQTPGQGLQFLFEYFSETQRNKGNFPGRFSGRQFSNSRSEMNVSTLELGDSALYLCASALRLTGGGGYTFGSGTRLTVV.

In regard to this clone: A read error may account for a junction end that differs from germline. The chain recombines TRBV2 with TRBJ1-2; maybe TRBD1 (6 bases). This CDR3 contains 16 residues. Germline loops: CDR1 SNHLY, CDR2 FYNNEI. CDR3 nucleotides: TGTGCCAGCAGTCCCCCCTCCCTGGACAGAAACTATGGCTACCCCTTC. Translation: CASSPPSLDRNYGYPF.

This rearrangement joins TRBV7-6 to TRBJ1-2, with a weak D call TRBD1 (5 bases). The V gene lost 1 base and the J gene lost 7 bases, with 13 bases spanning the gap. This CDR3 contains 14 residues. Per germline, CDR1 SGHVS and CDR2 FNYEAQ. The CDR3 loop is CASSLDRGGFGYTF. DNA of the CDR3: TGTGCCAGCAGCTTAGATAGGGGAGGCTTTGGCTACACCTTC.

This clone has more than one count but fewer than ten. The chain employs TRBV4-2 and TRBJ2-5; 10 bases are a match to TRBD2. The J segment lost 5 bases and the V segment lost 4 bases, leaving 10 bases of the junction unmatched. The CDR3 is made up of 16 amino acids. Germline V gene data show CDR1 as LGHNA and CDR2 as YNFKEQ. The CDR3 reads CASSRISGGAGETQYF. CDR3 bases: TGTGCCAGCAGCCGTATCAGCGGGGGGGCCGGGGAGACCCAGTACTTC.

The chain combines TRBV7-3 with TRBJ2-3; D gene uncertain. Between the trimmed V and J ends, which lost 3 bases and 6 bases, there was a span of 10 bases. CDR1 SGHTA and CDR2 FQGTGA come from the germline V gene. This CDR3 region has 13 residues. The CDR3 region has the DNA TGTGCCAGCAGCTTCAGGCAGGCGGATACGCAGTATTTT. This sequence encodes CASSFRQADTQYF.

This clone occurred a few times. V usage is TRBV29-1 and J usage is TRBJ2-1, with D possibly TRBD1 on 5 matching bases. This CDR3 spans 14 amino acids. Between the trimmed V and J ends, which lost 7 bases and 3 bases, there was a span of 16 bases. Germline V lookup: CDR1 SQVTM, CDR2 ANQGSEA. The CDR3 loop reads CSAAQGESYNEQFF. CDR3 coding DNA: TGCAGCGCAGCTCAGGGCGAGAGCTACAATGAGCAGTTCTTC.

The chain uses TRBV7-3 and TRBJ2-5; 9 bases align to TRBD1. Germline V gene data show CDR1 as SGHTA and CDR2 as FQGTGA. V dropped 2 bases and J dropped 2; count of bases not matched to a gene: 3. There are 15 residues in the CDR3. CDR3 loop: CASSLGGQGQETQYF. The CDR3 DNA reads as TGTGCCAGCAGCTTAGGGGGACAGGGACAAGAGACCCAGTACTTC.

As DNA, the CDR3 is TGTGCCAGCAGCCCAAGGACTAGCGGACTGAACACCGGGGAGCTGTTTTTT. Its translation is CASSPRTSGLNTGELFF. The chain is built from TRBV11-3 and TRBJ2-2, with 10 bases identical to TRBD2. The CDR3 totals 17 residues. J gave up 1 base and V 5 bases, and 7 bases lay outside the gene matches. Per germline, CDR1 SGHNT and CDR2 YENEEA. The full variable domain, rest sourced from reference TRBV11-3 and TRBJ2-2, is EAGVVQSPRYKIIEKKQPVAFWCNPISGHNTLYWYLQNLGQGPELLIRYENEEAVDDSQLPKDRFSAERLKGVDSTLKIQPAELGDSAVYLCASSPRTSGLNTGELFFGEGSRLTVL.

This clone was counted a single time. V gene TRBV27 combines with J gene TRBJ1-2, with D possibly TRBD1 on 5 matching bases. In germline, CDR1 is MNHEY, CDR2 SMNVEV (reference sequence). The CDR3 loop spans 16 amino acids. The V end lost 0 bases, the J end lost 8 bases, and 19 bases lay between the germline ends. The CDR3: CASSLSPRRGSGGYTF. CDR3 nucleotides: TGTGCCAGCAGTTTATCCCCGCGGAGGGGTTCGGGGGGCTACACCTTC.

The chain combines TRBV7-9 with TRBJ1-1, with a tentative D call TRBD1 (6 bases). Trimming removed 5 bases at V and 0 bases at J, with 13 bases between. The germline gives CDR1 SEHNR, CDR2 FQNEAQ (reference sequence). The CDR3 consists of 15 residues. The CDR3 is CASSTSTGLNTEAFF. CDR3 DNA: TGTGCCAGCAGCACATCCACAGGGCTGAACACTGAAGCTTTCTTT.

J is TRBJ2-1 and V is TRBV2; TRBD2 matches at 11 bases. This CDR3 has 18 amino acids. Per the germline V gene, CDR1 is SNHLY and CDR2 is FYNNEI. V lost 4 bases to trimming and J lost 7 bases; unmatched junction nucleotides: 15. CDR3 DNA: TGTGCCAGCAGTGTACGAGGGCTGGGGACTAGCGGCCTGAATGAGCAGTTCTTC. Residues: CASSVRGLGTSGLNEQFF.

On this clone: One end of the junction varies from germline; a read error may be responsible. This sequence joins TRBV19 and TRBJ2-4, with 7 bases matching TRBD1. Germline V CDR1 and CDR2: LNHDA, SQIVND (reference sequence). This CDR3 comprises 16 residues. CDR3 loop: CASSVETGYAKNIQYF. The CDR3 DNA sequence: TGTGCCAGTAGTGTAGAGACAGGGTACGCCAAAAACATTCAGTACTTC.

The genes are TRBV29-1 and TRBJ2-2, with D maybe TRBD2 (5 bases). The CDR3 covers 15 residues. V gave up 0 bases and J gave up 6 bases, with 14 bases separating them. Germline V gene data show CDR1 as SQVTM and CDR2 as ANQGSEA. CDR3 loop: CSVEERRGKAGELFF. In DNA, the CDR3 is TGCAGCGTTGAAGAGAGACGGGGAAAGGCCGGGGAGCTGTTTTTT.